This TCR beta chain was profiled in a study of neurological immune-mediated disorders. The unsorted libraries were produced from 2 million PBMCs held at -80 C. CDR1 SGHTA and CDR2 FQGNSA come from the germline V gene. Trimming shortened V by 6 bases and J by 3 bases, and 17 bases separated the two germline ends. The CDR3 runs to 15 residues. This clonotype was recorded many times. 5'RACE employing 10-nucleotide random UMIs yielded the cDNA. Using its own MiXCR run on the 5' RACE reads, TCRdb lists one record per CDR3 protein. The sample lists some 28,000 distinct CDR3 sequences; about 6.2% were seen once.

The receptor was derived from a woman in her 50s in good health. The chain carries TRBV7-2 and TRBJ1-1; a weak D match, TRBD1 (5 bases). The sample was PBMCs. The CDR3 DNA reads as TGTGCCAGCAGGTCCGAGACCCTGGGACACACTGAAGCTTTCTTT. It encodes CASRSETLGHTEAFF.